This note documents a single T cell receptor (beta chain) sequence. What it binds is unknown. Assay used: immunoSEQ multiplex PCR; TCRdb lists only in-frame clones, some missing. This table holds 560,000 or so clones, 90% to 97% found once. The sample comes from a study of shared clonotypes between healthy human individuals. The germline V gene has CDR1 SGHVS and CDR2 FNYEAQ. Trimming took 1 base from V and 2 from J; bases not matched to a gene: 10. The CDR3 covers 18 residues. Overall study findings and caveats: Depth of sequencing was expected to influence donor clonotype sharing. Rarefaction demonstrated incomplete sorted-subset sequencing despite large depth. Clonotype sharing across a few donors was observed for about 5.5% of naive CD4 clonotypes.

The naive CD8 subset, CD45RO-negative cells positively selected for CCR7, excluded terminally differentiated effector memory CD45RA+ cells. This sequence originates from a woman between 25 and 40 years old in good health. Sequencing input: naive CD8+ T cells sorted from blood. The V and J genes are TRBV7-6 and TRBJ2-3; 9 bases align to TRBD2. The CDR3 DNA sequence: TGTGCCAGCAGCTTAGACTTTGTGGCGGGAGGGCACACAGATACGCAGTATTTT. This encodes CASSLDFVAGGHTDTQYF.